The T cell receptor (beta chain) described here comes from a study of blood T cell repertoires in COVID-19. Study as a whole: T cells, B-cell-depleted T cells, or PBMCs provided the cDNA or gDNA that served as material.

The method was immunoSEQ multiplex PCR; TCRdb's version includes in-frame clones alone and lacks a portion of them. This sample has tens of thousands of clones, with less than 90% found just once. This CDR3 is 14 amino acids long. Germline V gene sequence: CDR1 LNHNV, CDR2 YYDKDF (reference sequence). Trimming shortened V by 4 bases and J by 2 bases, and 11 bases separated the two germline ends. V and J are TRBV15 and TRBJ1-2; no definite D call. The sequenced sample consisted of peripheral blood. The TCR originated in a man between 50 and 59 years old with acute or convalescent COVID-19. The CDR3 here is CATSIFGGNYGYTF. The CDR3 nucleotides read TGTGCCACCAGCATTTTCGGAGGAAACTATGGCTACACCTTC.